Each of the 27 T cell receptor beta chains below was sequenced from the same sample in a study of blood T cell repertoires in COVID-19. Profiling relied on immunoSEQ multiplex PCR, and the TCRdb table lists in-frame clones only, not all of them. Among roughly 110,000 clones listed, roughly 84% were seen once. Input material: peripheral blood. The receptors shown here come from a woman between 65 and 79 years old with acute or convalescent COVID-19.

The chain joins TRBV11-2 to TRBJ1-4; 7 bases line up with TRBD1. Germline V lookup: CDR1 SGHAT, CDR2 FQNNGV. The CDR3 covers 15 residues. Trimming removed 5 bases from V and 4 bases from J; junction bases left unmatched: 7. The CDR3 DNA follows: TGTGCCAGCAGCCCCCGTCAGGGGGGTAATGAAAAACTGTTTTTT. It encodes CASSPRQGGNEKLFF.

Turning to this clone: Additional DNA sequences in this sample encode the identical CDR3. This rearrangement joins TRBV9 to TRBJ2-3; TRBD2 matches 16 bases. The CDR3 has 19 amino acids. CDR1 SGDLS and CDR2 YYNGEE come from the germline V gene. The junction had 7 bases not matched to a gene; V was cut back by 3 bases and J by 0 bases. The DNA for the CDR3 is TGTGCCAGCAGCGAGATGGGACTAGCGGGGGGGCTAAGCACAGATACGCAGTATTTT. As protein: CASSEMGLAGGLSTDTQYF.

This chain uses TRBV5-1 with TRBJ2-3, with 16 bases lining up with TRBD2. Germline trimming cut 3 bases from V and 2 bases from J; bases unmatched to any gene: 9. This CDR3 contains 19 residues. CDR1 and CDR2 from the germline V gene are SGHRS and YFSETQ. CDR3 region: CASSWRGLAGGPDTDTQYF. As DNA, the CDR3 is TGCGCCAGCAGCTGGAGGGGACTAGCGGGAGGGCCCGACACAGATACGCAGTATTTT.

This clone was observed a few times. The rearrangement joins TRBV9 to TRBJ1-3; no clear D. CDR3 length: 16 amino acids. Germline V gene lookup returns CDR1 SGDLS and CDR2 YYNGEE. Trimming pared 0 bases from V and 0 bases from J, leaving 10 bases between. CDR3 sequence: CASSVGFAYSGNTIYF. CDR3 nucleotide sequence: TGTGCCAGCAGCGTAGGTTTTGCGTACTCTGGAAACACCATATATTTT.

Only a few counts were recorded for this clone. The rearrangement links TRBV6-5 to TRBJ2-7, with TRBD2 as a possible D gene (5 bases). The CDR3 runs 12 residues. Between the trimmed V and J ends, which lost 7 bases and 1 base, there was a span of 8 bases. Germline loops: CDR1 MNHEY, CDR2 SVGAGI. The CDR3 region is CASMRASYEQYF. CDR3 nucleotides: TGTGCCAGCATGAGGGCGTCCTACGAGCAGTACTTC.

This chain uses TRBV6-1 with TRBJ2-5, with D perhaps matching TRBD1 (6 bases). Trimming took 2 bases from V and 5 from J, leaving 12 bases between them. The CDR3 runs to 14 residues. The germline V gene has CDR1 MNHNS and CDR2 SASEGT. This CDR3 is CASSELSGEETQYF. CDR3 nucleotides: TGTGCCAGCAGTGAATTGTCAGGGGAGGAGACCCAGTACTTC.

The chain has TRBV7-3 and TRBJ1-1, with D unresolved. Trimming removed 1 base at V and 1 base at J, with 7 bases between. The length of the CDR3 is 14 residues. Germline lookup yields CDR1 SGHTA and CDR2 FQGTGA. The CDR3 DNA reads TGTGCCAGCAGCTTAAACGGAGAGAACACTGAAGCTTTCTTT. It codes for CASSLNGENTEAFF.

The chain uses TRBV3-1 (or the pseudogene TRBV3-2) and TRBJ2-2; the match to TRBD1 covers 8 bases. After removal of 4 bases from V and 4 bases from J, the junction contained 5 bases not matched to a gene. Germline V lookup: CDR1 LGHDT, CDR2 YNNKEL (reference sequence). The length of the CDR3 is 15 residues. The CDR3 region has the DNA TGTGCCAGCAGCCTCACAGGGGGAGCCACCGGGGAGCTGTTTTTT. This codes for CASSLTGGATGELFF.

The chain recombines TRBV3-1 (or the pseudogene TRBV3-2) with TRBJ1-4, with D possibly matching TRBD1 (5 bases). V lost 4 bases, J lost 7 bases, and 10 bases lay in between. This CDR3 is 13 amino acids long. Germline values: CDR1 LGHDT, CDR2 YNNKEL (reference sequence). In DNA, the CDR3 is TGTGCCAGCAGCCCCGGGGGGGTTGAAAAACTGTTTTTT. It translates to CASSPGGVEKLFF.

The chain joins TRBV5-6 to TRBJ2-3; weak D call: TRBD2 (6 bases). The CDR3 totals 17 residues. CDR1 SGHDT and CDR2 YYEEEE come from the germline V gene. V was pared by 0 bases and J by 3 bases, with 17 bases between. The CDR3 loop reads CASSLGVREERTDTQYF. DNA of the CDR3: TGTGCCAGCAGCTTGGGGGTTAGGGAGGAGAGAACAGATACGCAGTATTTT.

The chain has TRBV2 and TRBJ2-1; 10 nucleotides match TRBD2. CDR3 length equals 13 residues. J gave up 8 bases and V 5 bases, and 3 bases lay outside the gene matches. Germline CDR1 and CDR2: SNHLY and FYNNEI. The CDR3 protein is CASSSSGSDEQFF. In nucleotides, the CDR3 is TGTGCCAGCAGTTCTAGCGGGAGTGATGAGCAGTTCTTC.

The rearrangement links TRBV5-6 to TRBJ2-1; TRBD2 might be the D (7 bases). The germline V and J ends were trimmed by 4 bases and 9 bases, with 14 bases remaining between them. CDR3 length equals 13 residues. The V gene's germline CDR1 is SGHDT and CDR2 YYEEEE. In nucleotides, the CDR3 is TGTGCCAGCAGCCCAATAGGGGGGGGTGAGCAGTTCTTC. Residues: CASSPIGGGEQFF.

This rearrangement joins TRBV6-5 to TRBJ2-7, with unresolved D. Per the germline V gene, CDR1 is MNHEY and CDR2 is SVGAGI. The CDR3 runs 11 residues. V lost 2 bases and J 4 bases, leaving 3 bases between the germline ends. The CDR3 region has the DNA TGTGCCAGCAGTTACACTTACGAGCAGTACTTC. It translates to CASSYTYEQYF.

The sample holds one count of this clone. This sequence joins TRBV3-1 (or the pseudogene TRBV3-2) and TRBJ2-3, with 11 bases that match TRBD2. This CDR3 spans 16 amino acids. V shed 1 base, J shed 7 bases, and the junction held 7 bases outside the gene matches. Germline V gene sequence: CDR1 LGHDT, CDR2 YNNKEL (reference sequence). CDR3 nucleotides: TGTGCCAGCAGCCAAGGGGTTAGCGGGGGGGCCAATACGCAGTATTTT. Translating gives CASSQGVSGGANTQYF.

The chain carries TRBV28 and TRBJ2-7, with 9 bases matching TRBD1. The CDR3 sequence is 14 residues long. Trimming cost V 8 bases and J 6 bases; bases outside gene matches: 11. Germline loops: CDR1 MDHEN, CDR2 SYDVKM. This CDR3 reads CASEPPGQGGEQYF. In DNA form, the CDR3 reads TGTGCCAGCGAACCCCCGGGACAGGGTGGCGAGCAGTACTTC.

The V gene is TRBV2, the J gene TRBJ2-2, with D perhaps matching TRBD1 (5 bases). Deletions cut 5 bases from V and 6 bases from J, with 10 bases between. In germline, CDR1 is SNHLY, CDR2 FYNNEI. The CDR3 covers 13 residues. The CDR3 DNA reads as TGTGCCAGCAGTTCAGGGTTCGCCGGGGAGCTGTTTTTT. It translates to CASSSGFAGELFF.

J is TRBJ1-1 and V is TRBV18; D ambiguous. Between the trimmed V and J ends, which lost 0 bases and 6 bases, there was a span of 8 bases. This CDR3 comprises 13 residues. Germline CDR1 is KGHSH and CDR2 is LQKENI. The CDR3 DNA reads TGTGCCAGCTCACCACCGTCTTTAGCTGAAGCTTTCTTT. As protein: CASSPPSLAEAFF.

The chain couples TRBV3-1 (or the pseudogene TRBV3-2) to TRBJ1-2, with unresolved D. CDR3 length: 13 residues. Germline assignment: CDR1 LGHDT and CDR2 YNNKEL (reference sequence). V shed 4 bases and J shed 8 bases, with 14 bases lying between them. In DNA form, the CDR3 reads TGTGCCAGCAGCCGAGGGATACGAGGGGGCTACACCTTC. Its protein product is CASSRGIRGGYTF.

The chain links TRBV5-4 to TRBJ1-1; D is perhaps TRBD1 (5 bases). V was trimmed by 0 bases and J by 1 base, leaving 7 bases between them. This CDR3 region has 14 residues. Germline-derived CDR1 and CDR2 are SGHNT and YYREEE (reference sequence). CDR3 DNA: TGTGCCAGCAGCTTGGTGGGGGGGAACACTGAAGCTTTCTTT. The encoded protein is CASSLVGGNTEAFF.

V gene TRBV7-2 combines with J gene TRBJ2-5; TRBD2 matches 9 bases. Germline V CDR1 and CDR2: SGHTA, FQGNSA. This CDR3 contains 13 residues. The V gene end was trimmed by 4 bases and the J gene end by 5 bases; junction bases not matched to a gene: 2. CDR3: CASSSAGGETQYF. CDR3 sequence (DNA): TGTGCCAGCAGCTCGGCGGGGGGGGAGACCCAGTACTTC. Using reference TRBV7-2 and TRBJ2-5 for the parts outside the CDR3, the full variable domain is GAGVSQSPSNKVTEKGKDVELRCDPISGHTALYWYRQSLGQGLEFLIYFQGNSAPDKSGLPSDRFSAERTGGSVSTLTIQRTQQEDSAVYLCASSSAGGETQYFGPGTRLLVL.

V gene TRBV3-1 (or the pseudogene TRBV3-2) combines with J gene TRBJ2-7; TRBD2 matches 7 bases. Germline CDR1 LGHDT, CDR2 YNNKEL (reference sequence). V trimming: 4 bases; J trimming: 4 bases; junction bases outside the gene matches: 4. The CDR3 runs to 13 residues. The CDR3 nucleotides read TGTGCCAGCAGCCTGCTGCGGGGGTACGAGCAGTACTTC. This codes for CASSLLRGYEQYF.

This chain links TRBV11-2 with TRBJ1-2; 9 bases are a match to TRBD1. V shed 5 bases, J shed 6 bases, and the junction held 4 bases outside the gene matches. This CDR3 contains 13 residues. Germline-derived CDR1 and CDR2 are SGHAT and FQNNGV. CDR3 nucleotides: TGTGCCAGCAGCCACGGGACAGGGAATGGCTACACCTTC. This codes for CASSHGTGNGYTF. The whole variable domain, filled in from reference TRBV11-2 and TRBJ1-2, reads EAGVAQSPRYKIIEKRQSVAFWCNPISGHATLYWYQQILGQGPKLLIQFQNNGVVDDSQLPKDRFSAERLKGVDSTLKIQPAKLEDSAVYLCASSHGTGNGYTFGSGTRLTVV.

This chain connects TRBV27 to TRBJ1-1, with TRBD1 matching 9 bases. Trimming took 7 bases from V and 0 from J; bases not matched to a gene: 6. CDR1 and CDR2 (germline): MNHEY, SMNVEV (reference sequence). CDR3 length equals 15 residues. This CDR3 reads CASIGTGPLNTEAFF. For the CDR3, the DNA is TGTGCCAGCATAGGGACAGGGCCCTTGAACACTGAAGCTTTCTTT.

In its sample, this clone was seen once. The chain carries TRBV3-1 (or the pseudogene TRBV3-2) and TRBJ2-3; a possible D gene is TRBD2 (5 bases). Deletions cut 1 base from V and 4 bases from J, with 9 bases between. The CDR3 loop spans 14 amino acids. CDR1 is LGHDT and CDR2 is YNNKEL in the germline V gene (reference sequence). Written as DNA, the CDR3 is TGTGCCAGCAGCCAAGGGATCGGGGCAGATACGCAGTATTTT. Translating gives CASSQGIGADTQYF.

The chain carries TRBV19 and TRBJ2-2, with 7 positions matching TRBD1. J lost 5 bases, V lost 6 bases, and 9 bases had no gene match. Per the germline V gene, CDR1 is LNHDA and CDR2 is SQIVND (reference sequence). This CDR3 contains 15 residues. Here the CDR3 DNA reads TGTGCCAGTAGACCGACAGGGTCCACGACCGGGGAGCTGTTTTTT. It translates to CASRPTGSTTGELFF.

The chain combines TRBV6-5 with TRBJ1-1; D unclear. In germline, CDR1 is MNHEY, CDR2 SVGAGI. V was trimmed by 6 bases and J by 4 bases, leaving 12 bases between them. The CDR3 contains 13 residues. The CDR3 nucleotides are TGTGCCAGCAGCTTTCCTCTAGGCACTGAAGCTTTCTTT. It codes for CASSFPLGTEAFF.

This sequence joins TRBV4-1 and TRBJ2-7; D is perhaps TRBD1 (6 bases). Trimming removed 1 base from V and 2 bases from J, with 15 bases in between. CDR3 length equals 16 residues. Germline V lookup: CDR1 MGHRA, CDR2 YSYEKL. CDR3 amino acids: CASSQGGQGPPYEQYF. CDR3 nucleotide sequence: TGCGCCAGCAGCCAAGGGGGGCAGGGGCCCCCCTACGAGCAGTACTTC.